Listed below are T cell receptor beta chains from one sample, sequenced in a study of T cells in Graves' hyperthyroidism and ophthalmopathy. MiXCR, run by TCRdb on the multiplex PCR reads, gives a single entry per CDR3 protein. Of fewer than 650,000 distinct CDR3 sequences listed, approximately 14% are singletons. The sample consisted of blood. The receptors here all came from a middle-aged woman with Graves' ophthalmopathy. Each CDR3 is given with its conserved first and last residue. A D gene is named only where the DNA matches it firmly.

d_gene: .; v_gene: TRBV6-5; CDR3aa: CASSYRGGENTEAFF
d_gene: .; v_gene: TRBV30; CDR3aa: CAWSVGVPEAFF
d_gene: .; v_gene: TRBV5-1; CDR3aa: CASSLVAEELFF
d_gene: .; v_gene: TRBV9; CDR3aa: CASSVAGGLYPGELFF
d_gene: .; v_gene: TRBV12-3/TRBV12-4; CDR3aa: CASSWARRNYEQYF
d_gene: .; v_gene: TRBV12-3/TRBV12-4; CDR3aa: CASSLSVRQETQYF
d_gene: .; v_gene: TRBV29-1; CDR3aa: CSVEPGNTEAFF
d_gene: .; v_gene: TRBV27; CDR3aa: CASSPAGNVWYGYTF
d_gene: TRBD1; v_gene: TRBV19; CDR3aa: CASRGTGVSGANVLTF
d_gene: .; v_gene: TRBV4-1; CDR3aa: CASSQDVSLNTEAFF
d_gene: TRBD2; v_gene: TRBV29-1; CDR3aa: CSVDTTYLAGAHTGELFF
d_gene: .; v_gene: TRBV28; CDR3aa: CASSLPGRVNGELFF
d_gene: .; v_gene: TRBV19; CDR3aa: CASSIGWGPQETQYF
d_gene: .; v_gene: TRBV20-1; CDR3aa: CSARALQVNTGELFF
d_gene: .; v_gene: TRBV6-5; CDR3aa: CASRRGGNTEAFF
d_gene: TRBD1; v_gene: TRBV7-2; CDR3aa: CASSLAPTGMSTEAFF
d_gene: TRBD1; v_gene: TRBV11-2; CDR3aa: CASSLTRQGTSGNTIYF
d_gene: TRBD2; v_gene: TRBV11-2; CDR3aa: CASSLDLSGRAFEQYF
d_gene: .; v_gene: TRBV12-3/TRBV12-4; CDR3aa: CASSLMISNQPQHF
d_gene: TRBD1; v_gene: TRBV20-1; CDR3aa: CSATNRGTVGYTF
d_gene: .; v_gene: TRBV28; CDR3aa: CASSSHQSTEAFF
d_gene: TRBD1; v_gene: TRBV12-3/TRBV12-4; CDR3aa: CASSKRQGKNTEAFF
d_gene: .; v_gene: TRBV6-1; CDR3aa: CASSPTNLGPEAFF
d_gene: .; v_gene: TRBV4-3; CDR3aa: CASSQSQVLNDEQYF
d_gene: .; v_gene: TRBV29-1; CDR3aa: CSAPPEYTYEQYF
d_gene: .; v_gene: TRBV28; CDR3aa: CASSLTAGHGNTEAFF
d_gene: .; v_gene: TRBV28; CDR3aa: CASSSPGATNTEAFF
d_gene: .; v_gene: TRBV9; CDR3aa: CASSVAGDTEAFF
d_gene: TRBD2; v_gene: TRBV10-2; CDR3aa: CASSGASGQETQYF
d_gene: TRBD2; v_gene: TRBV5-1; CDR3aa: CASSAGTSGIGELFF
d_gene: TRBD1; v_gene: TRBV6-2/TRBV6-3; CDR3aa: CASSQTGASNTEAFF
d_gene: .; v_gene: TRBV12-3/TRBV12-4; CDR3aa: CASSFSSLAYEQYF
d_gene: .; v_gene: TRBV6-1; CDR3aa: CASSGSSNQPQHF
d_gene: TRBD2; v_gene: TRBV5-1; CDR3aa: CASSARLAGGQEQYF
d_gene: .; v_gene: TRBV6-1; CDR3aa: CASKPTDRETQYF
d_gene: .; v_gene: TRBV12-3/TRBV12-4; CDR3aa: CASSLDQGDQPQHF
d_gene: .; v_gene: TRBV6-1; CDR3aa: CASSEDTTTYGYTF
d_gene: TRBD1; v_gene: TRBV28; CDR3aa: CASGQGSEQYF
d_gene: .; v_gene: TRBV7-9; CDR3aa: CASSSNSGPYEQYF
d_gene: .; v_gene: TRBV12-3/TRBV12-4; CDR3aa: CASRANSLRELFF
d_gene: .; v_gene: TRBV5-1; CDR3aa: CASTFATGSGNTIYF
d_gene: .; v_gene: TRBV6-2/TRBV6-3; CDR3aa: CASAFTDRTYGYTF
d_gene: TRBD2; v_gene: TRBV11-3; CDR3aa: CASRLAGGGELFF
d_gene: .; v_gene: TRBV12-3/TRBV12-4; CDR3aa: CASSLPAQAETQYF
d_gene: .; v_gene: TRBV7-8; CDR3aa: CASSLVWVGTYEQYF
d_gene: .; v_gene: TRBV20-1; CDR3aa: CSARGRSDYGYTF
d_gene: .; v_gene: TRBV11-2; CDR3aa: CASSPEWGSHEQYF
d_gene: .; v_gene: TRBV28; CDR3aa: CASRSTGKSNQPQHF
d_gene: .; v_gene: TRBV12-3/TRBV12-4; CDR3aa: CASSGQYTEAFF
d_gene: .; v_gene: TRBV2; CDR3aa: CASRLTPNYGYTF
d_gene: .; v_gene: TRBV12-3/TRBV12-4; CDR3aa: CASYGRRDGFF
d_gene: TRBD2; v_gene: TRBV28; CDR3aa: CASRPTSGRVFYF